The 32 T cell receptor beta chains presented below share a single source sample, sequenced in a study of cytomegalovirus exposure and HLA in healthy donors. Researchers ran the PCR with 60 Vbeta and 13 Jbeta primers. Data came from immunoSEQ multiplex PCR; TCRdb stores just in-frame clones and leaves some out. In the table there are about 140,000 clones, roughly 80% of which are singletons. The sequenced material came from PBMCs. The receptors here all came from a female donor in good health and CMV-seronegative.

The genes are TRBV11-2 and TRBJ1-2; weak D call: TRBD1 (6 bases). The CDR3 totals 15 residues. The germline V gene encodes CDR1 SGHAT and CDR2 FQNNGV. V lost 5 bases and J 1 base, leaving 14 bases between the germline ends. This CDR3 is CASSQGQSYNYGYTF. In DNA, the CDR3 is TGTGCCAGCAGCCAGGGACAAAGCTATAACTATGGCTACACCTTC.

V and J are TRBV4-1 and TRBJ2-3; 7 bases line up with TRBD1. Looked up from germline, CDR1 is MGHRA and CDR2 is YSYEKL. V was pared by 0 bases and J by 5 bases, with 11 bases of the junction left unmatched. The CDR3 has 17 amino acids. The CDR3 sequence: CASSQEVRAGGGDTQYF. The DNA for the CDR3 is TGCGCCAGCAGCCAAGAAGTAAGGGCAGGGGGTGGAGATACGCAGTATTTT.

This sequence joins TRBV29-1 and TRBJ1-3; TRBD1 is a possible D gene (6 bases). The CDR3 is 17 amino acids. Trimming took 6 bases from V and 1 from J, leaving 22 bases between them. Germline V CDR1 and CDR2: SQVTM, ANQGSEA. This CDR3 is CSVSYGGPAGSGNTIYF. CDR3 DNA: TGCAGCGTGTCATACGGGGGGCCCGCGGGTTCTGGAAACACCATATATTTT.

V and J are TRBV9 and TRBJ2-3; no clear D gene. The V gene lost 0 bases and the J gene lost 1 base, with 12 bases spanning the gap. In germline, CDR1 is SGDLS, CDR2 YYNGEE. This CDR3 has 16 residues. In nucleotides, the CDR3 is TGTGCCAGCAGCGTAGGTGCAGGCCTCCGCACAGATACGCAGTATTTT. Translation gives CASSVGAGLRTDTQYF.

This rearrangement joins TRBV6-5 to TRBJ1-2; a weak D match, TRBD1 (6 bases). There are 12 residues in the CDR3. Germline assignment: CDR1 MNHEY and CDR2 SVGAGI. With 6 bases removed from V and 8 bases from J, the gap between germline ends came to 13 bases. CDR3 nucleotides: TGTGCCAGCAGATCGGGGGGCACGGGCTACACCTTC. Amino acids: CASRSGGTGYTF.

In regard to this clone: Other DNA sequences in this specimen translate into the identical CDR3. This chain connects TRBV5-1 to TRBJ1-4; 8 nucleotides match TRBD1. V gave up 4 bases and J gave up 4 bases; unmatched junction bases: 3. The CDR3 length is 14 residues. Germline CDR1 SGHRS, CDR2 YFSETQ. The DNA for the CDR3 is TGCGCCAGCAGCCCGACAGGGGTTAATGAAAAACTGTTTTTT. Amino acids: CASSPTGVNEKLFF.

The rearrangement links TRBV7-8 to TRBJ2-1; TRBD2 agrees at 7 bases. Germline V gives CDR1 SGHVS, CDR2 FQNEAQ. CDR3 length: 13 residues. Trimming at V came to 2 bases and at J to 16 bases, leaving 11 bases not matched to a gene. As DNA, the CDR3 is TGTGCCAGCAGCTTATTAGAGCGGGACCTCCCCTTCTTC. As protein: CASSLLERDLPFF.

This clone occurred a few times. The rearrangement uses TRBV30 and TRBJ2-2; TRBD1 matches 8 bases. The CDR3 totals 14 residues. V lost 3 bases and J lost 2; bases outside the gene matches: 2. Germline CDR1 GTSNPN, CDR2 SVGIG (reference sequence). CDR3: CAWRDRVNTGELFF. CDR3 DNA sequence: TGTGCCTGGAGGGACAGGGTTAACACCGGGGAGCTGTTTTTT.

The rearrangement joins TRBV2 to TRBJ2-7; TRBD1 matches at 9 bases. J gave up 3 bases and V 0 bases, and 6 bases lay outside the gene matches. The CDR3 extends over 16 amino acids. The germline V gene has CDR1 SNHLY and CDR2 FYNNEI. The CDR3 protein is CASSEALGTGNYEQYF. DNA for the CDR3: TGTGCCAGCAGTGAAGCGCTAGGGACAGGGAACTACGAGCAGTACTTC. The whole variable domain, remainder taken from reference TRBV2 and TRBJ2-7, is EPEVTQTPSHQVTQMGQEVILRCVPISNHLYFYWYRQILGQKVEFLVSFYNNEISEKSEIFDDQFSVERPDGSNFTLKIRSTKLEDSAMYFCASSEALGTGNYEQYFGPGTRLTVT.

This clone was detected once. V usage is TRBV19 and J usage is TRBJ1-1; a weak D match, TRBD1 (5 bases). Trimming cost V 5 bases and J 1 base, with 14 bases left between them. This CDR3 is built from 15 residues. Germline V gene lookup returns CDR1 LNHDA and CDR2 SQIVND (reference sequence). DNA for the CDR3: TGTGCCAGTAGTGAGATATCCAGGGAGAACACTGAAGCTTTCTTT. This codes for CASSEISRENTEAFF.

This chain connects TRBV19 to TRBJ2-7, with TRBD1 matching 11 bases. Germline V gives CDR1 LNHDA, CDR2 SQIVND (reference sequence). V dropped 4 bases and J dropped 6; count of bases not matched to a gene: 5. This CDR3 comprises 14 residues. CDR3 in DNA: TGTGCCAGTAGTACCGGGACAGGGGGTGGCGAGCAGTACTTC. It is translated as CASSTGTGGGEQYF.

The CDR3 is CASSLVQLNTGELFF. The CDR3 coding sequence is TGTGCCAGCAGCTTAGTACAGTTAAACACCGGGGAGCTGTTTTTT. The rearrangement joins TRBV7-3 to TRBJ2-2; D unresolved. The length of the CDR3 is 15 residues. Germline CDR1 reads SGHTA; CDR2 reads FQGTGA. V was clipped by 2 bases and J by 2 bases, with 9 bases between them. The whole variable domain, remainder taken from reference TRBV7-3 and TRBJ2-2, is GAGVSQTPSNKVTEKGKYVELRCDPISGHTALYWYRQSLGQGPEFLIYFQGTGAADDSGLPNDRFFAVRPEGSVSTLKIQRTERGDSAVYLCASSLVQLNTGELFFGEGSRLTVL.

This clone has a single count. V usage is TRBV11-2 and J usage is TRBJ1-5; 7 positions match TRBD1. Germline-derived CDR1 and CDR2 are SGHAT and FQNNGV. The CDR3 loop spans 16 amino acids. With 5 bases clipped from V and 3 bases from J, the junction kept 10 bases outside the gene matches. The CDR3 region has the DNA TGTGCCAGCAGCCCAACACCGGGACAGCCCAATCAGCCCCAGCATTTT. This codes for CASSPTPGQPNQPQHF.

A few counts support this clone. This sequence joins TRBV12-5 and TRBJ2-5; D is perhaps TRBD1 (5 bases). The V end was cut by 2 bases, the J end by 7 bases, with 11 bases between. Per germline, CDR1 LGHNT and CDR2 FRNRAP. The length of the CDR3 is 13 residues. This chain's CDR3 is CASGLMGLGTQYF. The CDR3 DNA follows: TGTGCTAGTGGTTTGATGGGGCTGGGGACCCAGTACTTC.

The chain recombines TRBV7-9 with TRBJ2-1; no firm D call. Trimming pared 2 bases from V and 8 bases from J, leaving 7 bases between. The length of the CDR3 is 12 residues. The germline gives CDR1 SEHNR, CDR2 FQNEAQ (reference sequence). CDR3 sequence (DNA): TGTGCCAGCAGCTTAACAGTGGATGAGCAGTTCTTC. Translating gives CASSLTVDEQFF.

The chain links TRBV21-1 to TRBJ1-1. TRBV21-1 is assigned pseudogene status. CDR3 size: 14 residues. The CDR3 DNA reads TGTGCCAGCTTTCTAAGGGCGCCGGGGACTGAAGCTTTCTTT. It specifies CASFLRAPGTEAFF.

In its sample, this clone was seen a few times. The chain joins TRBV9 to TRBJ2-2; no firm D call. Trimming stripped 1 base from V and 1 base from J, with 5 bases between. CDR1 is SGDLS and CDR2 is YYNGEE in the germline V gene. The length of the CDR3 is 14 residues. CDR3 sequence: CASSVSGNTGELFF. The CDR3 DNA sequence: TGTGCCAGCAGCGTATCGGGGAACACCGGGGAGCTGTTTTTT.

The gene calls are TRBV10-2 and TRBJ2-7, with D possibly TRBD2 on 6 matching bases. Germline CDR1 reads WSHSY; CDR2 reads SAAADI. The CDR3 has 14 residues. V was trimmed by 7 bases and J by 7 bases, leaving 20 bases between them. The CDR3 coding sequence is TGCGCCAGCAATACCTATAGCGGAGCAGGAGAGCAGTACTTC. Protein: CASNTYSGAGEQYF.

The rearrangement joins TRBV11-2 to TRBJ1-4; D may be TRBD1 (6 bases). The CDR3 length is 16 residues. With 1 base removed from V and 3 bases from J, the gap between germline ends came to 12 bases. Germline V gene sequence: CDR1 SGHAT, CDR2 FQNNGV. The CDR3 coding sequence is TGTGCCAGCAGCTTAGGCTGGGGACAAGCTAATGAAAAACTGTTTTTT. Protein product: CASSLGWGQANEKLFF.

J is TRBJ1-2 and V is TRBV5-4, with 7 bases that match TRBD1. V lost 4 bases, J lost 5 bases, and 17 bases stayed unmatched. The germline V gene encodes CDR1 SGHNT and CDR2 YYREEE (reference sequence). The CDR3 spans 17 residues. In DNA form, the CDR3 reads TGTGCCAGCAGCCAGGGACAGCTCCGTCCCACTCCGTATGGCTACACCTTC. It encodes CASSQGQLRPTPYGYTF.

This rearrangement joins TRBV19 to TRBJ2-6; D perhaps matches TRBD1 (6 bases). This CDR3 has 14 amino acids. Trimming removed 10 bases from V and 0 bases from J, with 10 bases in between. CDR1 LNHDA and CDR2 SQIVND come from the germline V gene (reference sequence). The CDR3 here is CATTGSSGANVLTF. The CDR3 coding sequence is TGTGCCACGACAGGTAGCTCTGGGGCCAACGTCCTGACTTTC.

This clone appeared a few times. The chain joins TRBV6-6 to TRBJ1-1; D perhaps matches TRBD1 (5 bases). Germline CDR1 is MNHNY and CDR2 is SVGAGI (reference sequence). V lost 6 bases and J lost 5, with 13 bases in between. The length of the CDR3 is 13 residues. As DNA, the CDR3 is TGTGCCAGCAGCCAACAGGTCGGGACTGAAGCTTTCTTT. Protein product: CASSQQVGTEAFF.

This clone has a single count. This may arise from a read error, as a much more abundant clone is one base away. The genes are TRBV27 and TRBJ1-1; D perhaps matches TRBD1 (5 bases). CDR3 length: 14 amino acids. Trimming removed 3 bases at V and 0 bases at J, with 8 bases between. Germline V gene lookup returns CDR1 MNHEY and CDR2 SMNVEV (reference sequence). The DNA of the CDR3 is TGTGCCAGCAGTTTCGGACAAGTGAACACTGAAGCTTTCTTT. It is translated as CASSFGQVNTEAFF.

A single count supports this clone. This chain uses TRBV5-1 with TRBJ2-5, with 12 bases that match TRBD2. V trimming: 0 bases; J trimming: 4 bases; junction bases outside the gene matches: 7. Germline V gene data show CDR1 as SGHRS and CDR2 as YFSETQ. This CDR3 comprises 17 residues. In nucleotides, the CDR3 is TGCGCCAGCAGCTTGGACCTAGCGGGGGGGAGAGGAGAGACCCAGTACTTC. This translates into CASSLDLAGGRGETQYF.

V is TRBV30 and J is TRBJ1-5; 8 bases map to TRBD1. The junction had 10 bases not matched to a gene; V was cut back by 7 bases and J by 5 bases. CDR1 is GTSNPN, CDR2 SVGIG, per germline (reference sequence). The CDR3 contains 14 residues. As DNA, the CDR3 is TGTGCCTTAAGAAACAGGGGGTTCGATCAGCCCCAGCATTTT. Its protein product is CALRNRGFDQPQHF.

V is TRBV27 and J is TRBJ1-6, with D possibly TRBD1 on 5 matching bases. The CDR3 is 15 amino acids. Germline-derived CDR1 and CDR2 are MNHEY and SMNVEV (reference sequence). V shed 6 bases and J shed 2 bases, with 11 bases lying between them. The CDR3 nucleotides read TGTGCCAGCAGGATAGACAGCACCTATAATTCACCCCTCCACTTT. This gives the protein CASRIDSTYNSPLHF.

CDR3: CASSFLAGGPNEQFF. The CDR3 DNA sequence: TGTGCCAGCAGTTTTCTGGCGGGAGGTCCCAATGAGCAGTTCTTC. The J gene is TRBJ2-1, the V gene TRBV27, with 8 nucleotides matching TRBD2. The germline V gene has CDR1 MNHEY and CDR2 SMNVEV (reference sequence). The ends lost 3 bases at V and 6 bases at J; junction bases unmatched: 7. This CDR3 has 15 amino acids.

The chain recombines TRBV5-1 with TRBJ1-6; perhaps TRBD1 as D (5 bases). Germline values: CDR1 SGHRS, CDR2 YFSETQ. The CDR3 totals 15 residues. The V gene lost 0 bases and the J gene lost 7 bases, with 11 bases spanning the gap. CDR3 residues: CASSLDQGLNSPLHF. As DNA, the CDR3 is TGCGCCAGCAGCTTGGATCAGGGTCTCAATTCACCCCTCCACTTT.

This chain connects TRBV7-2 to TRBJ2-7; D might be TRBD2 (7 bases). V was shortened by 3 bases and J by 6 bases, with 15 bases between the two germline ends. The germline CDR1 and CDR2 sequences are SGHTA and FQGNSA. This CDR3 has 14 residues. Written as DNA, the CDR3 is TGTGCCAGCAGCTTCGAGGGGGGGCGGTTCGAGCAGTACTTC. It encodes CASSFEGGRFEQYF.

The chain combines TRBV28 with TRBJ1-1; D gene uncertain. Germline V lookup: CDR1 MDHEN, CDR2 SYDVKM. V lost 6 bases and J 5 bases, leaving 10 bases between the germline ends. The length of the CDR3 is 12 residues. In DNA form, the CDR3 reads TGTGCCAGCAGCGCCCGGAGAACTGAAGCTTTCTTT. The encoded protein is CASSARRTEAFF.

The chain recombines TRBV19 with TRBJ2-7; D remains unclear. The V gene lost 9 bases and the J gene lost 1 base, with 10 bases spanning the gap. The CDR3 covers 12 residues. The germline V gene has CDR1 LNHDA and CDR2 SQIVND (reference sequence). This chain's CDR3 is CASLSPSYEQYF. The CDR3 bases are TGTGCCAGCCTCAGTCCTTCCTACGAGCAGTACTTC.

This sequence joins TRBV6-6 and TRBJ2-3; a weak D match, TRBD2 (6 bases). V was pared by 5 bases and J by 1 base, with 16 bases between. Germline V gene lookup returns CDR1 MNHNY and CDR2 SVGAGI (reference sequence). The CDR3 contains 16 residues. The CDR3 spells CASSGTEGRGTDTQYF. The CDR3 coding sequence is TGTGCCAGCAGTGGGACGGAGGGCCGGGGCACAGATACGCAGTATTTT.